Described below is a single T cell receptor beta chain sequence and its context. These data belong to a study of cytomegalovirus exposure and HLA in healthy donors. Germline V gene sequence: CDR1 SNHLY, CDR2 FYNNEI. V shed 6 bases, J shed 4 bases, and the junction held 9 bases outside the gene matches. This CDR3 is 16 amino acids long. It was with 60 Vbeta and 13 Jbeta primers that the PCR ran. This table comes from immunoSEQ multiplex PCR, and its TCRdb copy is limited to in-frame clones, with some not included. The sample yields roughly 140,000 clones, approximately 82% seen once. The origin of this receptor is a woman aged 45-59 years in good health and CMV-seropositive. V is TRBV2 and J is TRBJ1-4, with 9 bases matching TRBD1. The specimen was PBMCs. The CDR3 nucleotides are TGTGCCAGCAGGGGCGGGACAGGGCGACATAATGAAAAACTGTTTTTT. Amino acid sequence: CASRGGTGRHNEKLFF.